This T cell receptor beta chain originates from a study of blood T cell repertoires in COVID-19. Study as a whole: Some COVID-19 samples were acute and others convalescent; all came from the United States, Italy and Spain. T cells, B-cell-depleted T cells, or PBMCs provided the cDNA or gDNA that served as material.

In the authors' workflow: For nucleated cells, counts were estimated from reference gene primer amplification. TCRdb's copy holds only in-frame clones and misses some; the assay was immunoSEQ multiplex PCR. D and trimming were read from the DNA, whereas the V and J calls and clone size are those reported in that table. The sample shows around 81,000 clones, roughly four fifths of them seen only once. Germline assignment: CDR1 KGHDR and CDR2 SFDVKD. Trimming cost V 4 bases and J 2 bases; bases outside gene matches: 8. The CDR3 runs to 17 residues. This clone is a singleton in its sample. The chain joins TRBV24-1 to TRBJ2-1, with 9 bases that match TRBD2. Sequencing input: peripheral blood. The receptor's source is a human donor in a cohort sampled during active COVID-19. CDR3 in DNA: TGTGCCACCAGTGACCCCTCCGCGGGGGGGGCCTACAATGAGCAGTTCTTC. This encodes CATSDPSAGGAYNEQFF.